The clone carrying this T cell receptor (beta chain) was counted at least ten times. This sample was included in a study of tumor-infiltrating lymphocytes in oesophageal squamous cell carcinoma. This CDR3 has 18 amino acids. Per the germline V gene, CDR1 is SGHNT and CDR2 is YENEEA. V lost 4 bases to trimming and J lost 1 base; unmatched junction nucleotides: 12. TCRdb reprocessed the PCR reads with MiXCR, giving one entry per CDR3 protein. There are about 22,000 distinct CDR3 sequences in the sample; more than 35% occur only once, and over 10% lies in the top ten. The chain joins TRBV11-3 to TRBJ2-5; 10 bases map to TRBD2. The sequence was obtained from a male donor with esophageal squamous cell carcinoma. The specimen was esophageal tumor tissue. CDR3 residues: CASSSTRPGLASQETQYF. In DNA form, the CDR3 reads TGTGCCAGCAGCTCCACCCGGCCGGGACTAGCGAGCCAAGAGACCCAGTACTTC. The full variable domain, rest sourced from reference TRBV11-3 and TRBJ2-5, is EAGVVQSPRYKIIEKKQPVAFWCNPISGHNTLYWYLQNLGQGPELLIRYENEEAVDDSQLPKDRFSAERLKGVDSTLKIQPAELGDSAVYLCASSSTRPGLASQETQYFGPGTRLLVL.